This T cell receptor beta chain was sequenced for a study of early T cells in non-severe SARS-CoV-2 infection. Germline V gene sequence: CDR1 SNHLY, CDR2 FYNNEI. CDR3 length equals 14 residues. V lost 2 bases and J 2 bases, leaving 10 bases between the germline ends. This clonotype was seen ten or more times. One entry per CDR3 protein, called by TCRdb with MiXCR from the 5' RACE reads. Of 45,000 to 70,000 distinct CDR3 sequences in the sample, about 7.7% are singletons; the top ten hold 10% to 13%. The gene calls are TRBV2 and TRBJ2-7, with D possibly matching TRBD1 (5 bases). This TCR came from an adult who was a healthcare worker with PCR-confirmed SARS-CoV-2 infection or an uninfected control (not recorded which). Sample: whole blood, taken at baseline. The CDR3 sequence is CASSEWGTTYEQYF. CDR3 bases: TGTGCCAGCAGTGAATGGGGCACGACCTACGAGCAGTACTTC.